This T cell receptor beta chain was sequenced in a study of blood T cells in healthy people across ages. Findings and caveats of the study: Compared with aged donors, long-lived donors showed fewer expanded clones, suggesting selection.

This clonotype came up a few times. Its antigen remains unidentified. The length of the CDR3 is 15 residues. J was trimmed by 6 bases and V by 6 bases; bases with no gene match: 11. CDR1 is SGHAT and CDR2 is FQNNGV in the germline V gene. Using a J-beta primer mix together with a sample-barcoded 5' primer, a second PCR was run for 7 to 11 cycles. TCRdb used MiXCR to reprocess the 5' RACE reads, holding one entry per CDR3 protein. The table lists about 760,000 distinct CDR3 sequences, around 25% of them singletons. The same specimen was also included in a second study, on T cells of mothers and their children. That work contributes: Normalized overlap was always slightly, never significantly, higher in related than unrelated mother-child pairs.

The V call is TRBV11-2, the J call TRBJ2-7, with 10 bases identical to TRBD1. The sequence derives from a boy between 10 and 17 years old in good health. Sequenced material: blood. CDR3 coding DNA: TGTGCCAGCAGTCCACGGGACAGGGGCGGACTCGAGCAGTACTTC. Protein sequence: CASSPRDRGGLEQYF.